This paragraph covers one T cell receptor beta chain sequence. Its antigen is currently unknown. Germline CDR1 reads SQVTM; CDR2 reads ANQGSEA. This CDR3 is built from 14 residues. V was trimmed by 7 bases and J by 2 bases, leaving 17 bases between them. This sample is part of a study of cytomegalovirus exposure and HLA in healthy donors. Study outcomes and limitations: An Asian-associated ancestry cluster reportedly showed fewer N-insertions than the approximately 660-donor mean in a later analysis. In most subjects, TCR beta sequences reportedly gave accurate predictions of HLA-A and HLA-B alleles. Cytomegalovirus-associated status was assigned to about 180 TCR beta chains.

Amplification used 60 Vbeta primers and 13 Jbeta primers. Clones were read by immunoSEQ multiplex PCR, and TCRdb kept only the in-frame ones, dropping some. The sample carries under 200,000 clones, 70% to 80% recorded once. Material for sequencing was PBMCs. The source is a man aged 60 to 69 in good health and CMV-seronegative. The chain carries TRBV29-1 and TRBJ1-1; D may be TRBD1 (6 bases). CDR3 protein: CSAWEHRANTEAFF. The CDR3 DNA is TGCAGCGCCTGGGAGCACAGGGCAAACACTGAAGCTTTCTTT.